Listed below are T cell receptor beta chains from one sample, sequenced in a study of shared clonotypes between healthy human individuals. Sequencing used immunoSEQ multiplex PCR; TCRdb keeps in-frame clones, though not all of them. Of over 850,000 clones in the sample, more than 75% were seen once. Sequencing was performed on memory CD4+ T cells from PBMCs. The origin of the receptors is a man aged 18-30 years in good health. Some clones in this sample may be carry-over from other donors' samples. CDR3s include the opening cysteine and the closing phenylalanine or tryptophan. D genes are given only for firm matches.

J gene,D gene,V gene,CDR3 protein,CDR3 DNA
TRBJ2-1,.,TRBV19,CASSIHTGRNEQFF,TGTGCCAGTAGTATACATACAGGGAGAAATGAGCAGTTCTTC
TRBJ1-2,.,TRBV10-1,CASSGPADTYTF,TGCGCCAGCAGCGGCCCGGCGGATACCTACACCTTC
TRBJ2-5,.,TRBV28,CASTVGVQETQYF,TGTGCCAGCACGGTAGGGGTCCAAGAGACCCAGTACTTC
TRBJ2-3,.,TRBV25-1,CASSAKKLVSADTQYF,TGTGCCAGCAGTGCGAAGAAACTAGTATCGGCAGATACGCAGTATTTT
TRBJ1-2,.,TRBV6-1,CASVRGDSNYGYTF,TGTGCCAGCGTTAGAGGGGATTCTAACTATGGCTACACCTTC
TRBJ2-4,.,TRBV28,CASSFALLAKNIQYF,TGTGCCAGCAGTTTCGCACTTCTAGCCAAAAACATTCAGTACTTC
TRBJ2-1,TRBD2,TRBV5-1,CASSFIAGDSHNEQFF,TGCGCCAGCAGCTTCATAGCGGGAGACTCCCACAATGAGCAGTTCTTC
TRBJ1-5,TRBD1,TRBV28,CASRSGDRGWQPQHF,TGTGCCAGCAGATCCGGGGACAGGGGTTGGCAGCCCCAGCATTTT
TRBJ2-1,TRBD1,TRBV6-6,CASSYGTGDNEQFF,TGTGCCAGCAGTTACGGTACAGGGGACAATGAGCAGTTCTTC
TRBJ2-1,TRBD2,TRBV5-1,CASSWGSGTLYNEQFF,TGCGCCAGCAGCTGGGGTAGCGGGACGCTCTACAATGAGCAGTTCTTC